Below, 29 T cell receptor beta chains from the same sample are listed, as sequenced in a study of blood T cell repertoires in COVID-19. Data came from immunoSEQ multiplex PCR; TCRdb stores just in-frame clones and leaves some out. The sample has 88,000 or so clones, about four fifths seen once; the top ten hold 9%. Sequenced material: peripheral blood. The receptor set was obtained from a human donor in a cohort sampled during active COVID-19.

V is TRBV5-4 and J is TRBJ2-7; TRBD2 matches 13 bases. V shed 4 bases, J shed 2 bases, and the junction held 9 bases outside the gene matches. This CDR3 has 17 residues. Looked up from germline, CDR1 is SGHNT and CDR2 is YYREEE (reference sequence). The DNA of the CDR3 is TGTGCCAGCAGCCGCGGACTAGCGGGAGATAACCCCTACGAGCAGTACTTC. This translates into CASSRGLAGDNPYEQYF.

This chain links TRBV28 with TRBJ2-5, with D tentatively TRBD2 (6 bases). With 5 bases removed from V and 2 bases from J, the gap between germline ends came to 18 bases. CDR3 length: 16 amino acids. CDR1 is MDHEN, CDR2 SYDVKM, per germline. The CDR3 spells CASSPMGLAQQETQYF. The DNA of the CDR3 is TGTGCCAGCAGTCCCATGGGCCTAGCGCAACAAGAGACCCAGTACTTC.

Here the CDR3 reads CASSLTVGEAFF. CDR3 in DNA: TGTGCCAGCAGCTTGACGGTTGGTGAAGCTTTCTTT. The chain couples TRBV5-6 to TRBJ1-1; D is unclear. V was shortened by 1 base and J by 7 bases, with 8 bases between the two germline ends. The CDR3 runs to 12 residues. The germline CDR1 and CDR2 sequences are SGHDT and YYEEEE.

This clone has only a few counts. V is TRBV5-6 and J is TRBJ1-6; TRBD1 matches 7 bases. J gave up 7 bases and V 2 bases, and 6 bases lay outside the gene matches. Germline lookup yields CDR1 SGHDT and CDR2 YYEEEE. The CDR3 totals 15 residues. The DNA of the CDR3 is TGTGCCAGCAGCTTCGGGACAGTTCGGAATTCACCCCTCCACTTT. Translating it yields CASSFGTVRNSPLHF.

This chain links TRBV11-2 with TRBJ1-6; TRBD1 matches 11 bases. The CDR3 loop spans 15 amino acids. Germline loops: CDR1 SGHAT, CDR2 FQNNGV. Trimming cost V 1 base and J 9 bases; bases outside gene matches: 2. CDR3 in DNA: TGTGCCAGCAGCTTAGCCGGGACAGGGGGTTCACCCCTCCACTTT. Its protein product is CASSLAGTGGSPLHF.

The chain employs TRBV7-6 and TRBJ2-7; a weak D match, TRBD1 (6 bases). This CDR3 contains 13 residues. In germline, CDR1 is SGHVS, CDR2 FNYEAQ. V was cut by 5 bases and J by 6 bases, with 14 bases left in between. DNA for the CDR3: TGTGCCAGCAGCCCAGGGCCAGGGGCCGAGCAGTACTTC. This gives the protein CASSPGPGAEQYF.

In nucleotides, the CDR3 is TGTGCCAGCAGTTCGCCCGGGACAAAAACCTACGAGCAGTACTTC. Protein: CASSSPGTKTYEQYF. The rearrangement links TRBV28 to TRBJ2-7; D might be TRBD1 (6 bases). There are 15 residues in the CDR3. The germline V gene encodes CDR1 MDHEN and CDR2 SYDVKM. V was cut by 4 bases and J by 2 bases, with 15 bases left in between.

As to this clone: Other nucleotide sequences from this sample produce the same CDR3. The chain couples TRBV6-1 to TRBJ2-2; TRBD2 aligns across 7 bases. This CDR3 comprises 16 residues. CDR1 is MNHNS, CDR2 SASEGT, per germline. After removal of 3 bases from V and 6 bases from J, the junction contained 10 bases not matched to a gene. Here the CDR3 reads CASSEAGWGGAGELFF. DNA for the CDR3: TGTGCCAGCAGTGAGGCCGGGTGGGGAGGGGCCGGGGAGCTGTTTTTT.

This sequence joins TRBV5-6 and TRBJ1-2; 10 bases fit TRBD1. The CDR3 has 15 residues. Per germline, CDR1 SGHDT and CDR2 YYEEEE. Losses at the gene ends were 3 bases for V and 6 bases for J; bases not matched to a gene: 8. DNA for the CDR3: TGTGCCAGCAGCTCCACGGGACAGGGGCGGAATGGCTACACCTTC. It is translated as CASSSTGQGRNGYTF.

This chain connects TRBV6-4 to TRBJ2-1; 10 nucleotides match TRBD2. The J segment lost 9 bases and the V segment lost 4 bases, leaving 6 bases of the junction unmatched. CDR3 size: 14 residues. CDR1 is MRHNA, CDR2 SNTAGT, per germline. CDR3 nucleotide sequence: TGTGCCAGCAGTGTGCTAGCGGGAGCTCGTGAGCAGTTCTTC. Protein: CASSVLAGAREQFF.

CDR3 region: CASSYSGAYEQYF. CDR3 in DNA: TGTGCCAGCAGTTACTCCGGGGCCTACGAGCAGTACTTC. V and J are TRBV6-5 and TRBJ2-7; D is possibly TRBD2 (5 bases). There are 13 residues in the CDR3. Trimming cost V 0 bases and J 2 bases, with 5 bases left between them. Germline CDR1 MNHEY, CDR2 SVGAGI.

The gene calls are TRBV5-1 and TRBJ2-1, with 7 positions matching TRBD1. The germline gives CDR1 SGHRS, CDR2 YFSETQ. The CDR3 runs to 15 residues. With 4 bases clipped from V and 10 bases from J, the junction kept 14 bases outside the gene matches. CDR3 loop: CASSLTGVETSEQFF. The CDR3 DNA is TGCGCCAGCAGCCTTACAGGGGTCGAGACCTCGGAGCAGTTCTTC.

The V and J genes are TRBV28 and TRBJ1-4, with D unresolved. Germline values: CDR1 MDHEN, CDR2 SYDVKM. The CDR3 covers 12 residues. V lost 4 bases to trimming and J lost 13 bases, with 13 bases between them. The DNA for the CDR3 is TGTGCCAGCAGTTCCCCCCCCGAGTCACTGTTTTTT. Amino acids: CASSSPPESLFF.

The V call is TRBV5-1, the J call TRBJ2-1; 8 nucleotides align to TRBD2. The CDR3 has 17 residues. Trimming removed 5 bases from V and 7 bases from J; junction bases left unmatched: 17. Germline V gene sequence: CDR1 SGHRS, CDR2 YFSETQ. The CDR3 region is CASSPSGGRALGNEQFF. CDR3 in DNA: TGCGCCAGCAGTCCCTCGGGGGGGAGGGCCCTAGGGAATGAGCAGTTCTTC.

This sequence joins TRBV5-5 and TRBJ2-7; 8 bases line up with TRBD2. Trimming removed 4 bases from V and 2 bases from J; junction bases left unmatched: 8. Germline V gene lookup returns CDR1 SGHKS and CDR2 YYEKEE (reference sequence). This CDR3 has 15 residues. CDR3 sequence: CASSRQAGGAYEQYF. CDR3 in DNA: TGTGCCAGCAGCCGGCAGGCGGGAGGAGCCTACGAGCAGTACTTC.

The chain uses TRBV18 and TRBJ1-1; 8 bases line up with TRBD1. This CDR3 has 13 residues. CDR1 KGHSH and CDR2 LQKENI come from the germline V gene. Trimming took 4 bases from V and 4 from J; bases not matched to a gene: 2. Here the CDR3 reads CASSHDRGTEAFF. The CDR3 DNA follows: TGTGCCAGCTCACACGACAGGGGCACTGAAGCTTTCTTT.

The chain combines TRBV2 with TRBJ2-1; TRBD1 aligns across 9 bases. Germline V CDR1 and CDR2: SNHLY, FYNNEI. The trim removed 8 bases at V and 9 bases at J, leaving 8 bases unmatched. This CDR3 is 13 amino acids long. CDR3 sequence reads: CASRTGAGGEQFF. In nucleotides, the CDR3 is TGTGCCAGCCGGACAGGGGCCGGGGGTGAGCAGTTCTTC.

Remarks on this clone: At one boundary the junction diverges from the germline segment, which might be a read error. This chain joins TRBV6-5 and TRBJ2-3; 7 positions match TRBD2. Looked up from germline, CDR1 is MNHEY and CDR2 is SVGAGI. CDR3 length equals 15 residues. In DNA, the CDR3 is TGTGCCAGCAGTTCTCCCCACGGGGGGTCCGATACGCGGTATTTT. Its protein product is CASSSPHGGSDTRYF.

V usage is TRBV7-3 and J usage is TRBJ1-1; D is undetermined. Trimming removed 5 bases at V and 4 bases at J, with 14 bases between. The CDR3 is 14 amino acids. The germline V gene has CDR1 SGHTA and CDR2 FQGTGA. The CDR3 DNA sequence: TGTGCCAGCAGCCCTATCCGACTGGGCACTGAAGCTTTCTTT. As protein: CASSPIRLGTEAFF.

The V and J genes are TRBV19 and TRBJ1-5, with 7 bases aligning to TRBD1. Germline V lookup: CDR1 LNHDA, CDR2 SQIVND (reference sequence). The CDR3 runs 15 residues. The trim removed 3 bases at V and 5 bases at J, leaving 7 bases unmatched. CDR3: CASSMTGWGDQPQHF. Here the CDR3 DNA reads TGTGCCAGTAGTATGACAGGGTGGGGGGATCAGCCCCAGCATTTT.

The table lists this clone with a count of one. CDR3 sequence (DNA): TGTGCCAGCTCCCTGGGGGCGACTGGGGCCAACGTCCTGACTTTC. Protein: CASSLGATGANVLTF. The rearrangement joins TRBV7-3 to TRBJ2-6; a weak D match, TRBD1 (6 bases). The germline gives CDR1 SGHTA, CDR2 FQGTGA. The CDR3 contains 15 residues. V was cut by 8 bases and J by 2 bases, with 13 bases left in between. The full variable domain, in which reference TRBV7-3 and TRBJ2-6 provide the parts outside the CDR3, is GAGVSQTPSNKVTEKGKYVELRCDPISGHTALYWYRQSLGQGPEFLIYFQGTGAADDSGLPNDRFFAVRPEGSVSTLKIQRTERGDSAVYLCASSLGATGANVLTFGAGSRLTVL.

The chain links TRBV6-5 to TRBJ2-7; 9 nucleotides line up with TRBD1. CDR1 is MNHEY and CDR2 is SVGAGI in the germline V gene. V was pared by 6 bases and J by 4 bases, with 7 bases of the junction left unmatched. The CDR3 consists of 14 residues. In nucleotides, the CDR3 is TGTGCCAGCAGGTATTGGACAGGGGAGTACGAGCAGTACTTC. Amino acid sequence: CASRYWTGEYEQYF.

The gene calls are TRBV10-3 and TRBJ2-3, with 8 bases fitting TRBD1. The CDR3 loop spans 15 amino acids. Germline V gene sequence: CDR1 ENHRY, CDR2 SYGVKD. V dropped 5 bases and J dropped 3; count of bases not matched to a gene: 7. The CDR3 sequence: CAISPGTGETDTQYF. DNA for the CDR3: TGTGCCATCAGTCCCGGGACAGGAGAGACAGATACGCAGTATTTT.

Worth noting for this clone: At the DNA level, this CDR3 is encoded by other sequences in the same sample as well. The chain uses TRBV29-1 and TRBJ2-3; TRBD1 agrees at 7 bases. The CDR3 is made up of 12 amino acids. The junction had 4 bases not matched to a gene; V was cut back by 4 bases and J by 6 bases. The germline CDR1 and CDR2 sequences are SQVTM and ANQGSEA. The CDR3 loop reads CSVGQGGDTQYF. The CDR3 DNA follows: TGCAGCGTTGGACAGGGCGGTGATACGCAGTATTTT.

This chain uses TRBV6-5 with TRBJ1-3, with 7 positions matching TRBD1. This CDR3 is 15 amino acids long. With 7 bases clipped from V and 1 base from J, the junction kept 7 bases outside the gene matches. In germline, CDR1 is MNHEY, CDR2 SVGAGI. DNA of the CDR3: TGTGCCAGCACCTCGACAGGGCTATCTGGAAACACCATATATTTT. Protein: CASTSTGLSGNTIYF.

This clone has only a few counts. V gene TRBV7-6 combines with J gene TRBJ1-5; no clear D gene. V was shortened by 1 base and J by 0 bases, with 16 bases between the two germline ends. The CDR3 is 18 amino acids. Germline-derived CDR1 and CDR2 are SGHVS and FNYEAQ. CDR3 sequence reads: CASSLGPPAAGSNQPQHF. In nucleotides, the CDR3 is TGTGCCAGCAGCTTAGGGCCCCCGGCAGCGGGTAGCAATCAGCCCCAGCATTTT.

This clone was detected only a few times. The chain couples TRBV28 to TRBJ2-7; a possible D gene is TRBD2 (6 bases). Germline V CDR1 and CDR2: MDHEN, SYDVKM. The CDR3 extends over 15 amino acids. Trimming removed 4 bases from V and 2 bases from J, with 15 bases in between. The DNA of the CDR3 is TGTGCCAGCAGTTCGCCCAAGCGGGCAACCTACGAGCAGTACTTC. This gives the protein CASSSPKRATYEQYF.

The V and J genes are TRBV24-1 and TRBJ2-1; D not certain. Germline CDR1 is KGHDR and CDR2 is SFDVKD. Between the trimmed V and J ends, which lost 5 bases and 3 bases, there was a span of 13 bases. CDR3 size: 15 residues. The CDR3 loop is CATSAKGTVYNEQFF. In DNA, the CDR3 is TGTGCCACCAGTGCAAAAGGAACAGTCTACAATGAGCAGTTCTTC.

The rearrangement uses TRBV10-3 and TRBJ2-7, with 12 positions matching TRBD2. Germline CDR1 is ENHRY and CDR2 is SYGVKD. The CDR3 totals 14 residues. V lost 5 bases and J lost 3; bases outside the gene matches: 2. Written as DNA, the CDR3 is TGTGCCATCAGTCCTAGCGGGGGGGACTACGAGCAGTACTTC. This gives the protein CAISPSGGDYEQYF.